This section outlines one T cell receptor (beta chain) sequence together with its context. The target antigen is unknown. The source of the sample is a study of T cells in localized non-small cell lung cancer. Study findings and constraints: A median of around 58 clones ranked among the top 100 in tumor appeared in adjacent lung. Increased T cell density in blood showed an association with longer overall survival. Sequence data derive from only one tumor region, so heterogeneity remains possible. Compared with tumor, uninvolved adjacent lung displayed greater T cell clonality, ranking highest overall.

Germline-derived CDR1 and CDR2 are LNHDA and SQIVND (reference sequence). This CDR3 has 11 amino acids. Trimming cost V 4 bases and J 7 bases, with 5 bases left between them. Some clones are missing from TCRdb's copy, which holds only in-frame ones; the method was immunoSEQ multiplex PCR. The sample shows over 55,000 clones, 90% of them seen only once. This sequence was found in a woman aged 40-70 years with stage I lung adenocarcinoma. V usage is TRBV19 and J usage is TRBJ1-5, with D tentatively TRBD1 (5 bases). Here the sequenced sample was peripheral blood, taken before any cancer treatment. CDR3 loop: CASSRGQPQHF. The DNA for the CDR3 is TGTGCCAGTAGTAGGGGGCAGCCCCAGCATTTT.